The 22 T cell receptor beta chains below all came from one sample that was sequenced in a study of cytomegalovirus exposure and HLA in healthy donors. The PCR was carried out with 60 Vbeta primers and 13 Jbeta primers. The repertoire was sequenced with immunoSEQ multiplex PCR; TCRdb's copy has only in-frame clones and lacks some. The top ten hold 1.9% of the sample, which has more than 65,000 clones, around 82% seen once. Sequencing was carried out using PBMCs. The receptor source for this set is a man aged 18-30 years in good health and CMV-seronegative.

The chain links TRBV29-1 to TRBJ1-1; 12 bases line up with TRBD1. Germline CDR1 is SQVTM and CDR2 is ANQGSEA. V trimming: 6 bases; J trimming: 5 bases; junction bases outside the gene matches: 16. This CDR3 contains 17 residues. The CDR3 sequence: CSVGPPGQGALGTEAFF. The CDR3 DNA follows: TGCAGCGTGGGTCCTCCGGGACAGGGGGCGTTGGGGACTGAAGCTTTCTTT.

This clone showed up just once. The chain uses TRBV5-5 and TRBJ2-7, with TRBD2 identical over 7 bases. CDR3 size: 14 residues. Germline V CDR1 and CDR2: SGHKS, YYEKEE (reference sequence). Trimming removed 3 bases from V and 1 base from J; junction bases left unmatched: 4. CDR3 residues: CASSWGLISYEQYF. Written as DNA, the CDR3 is TGTGCCAGCAGCTGGGGACTAATTTCCTACGAGCAGTACTTC.

In its sample, this clone was seen once. The genes are TRBV15 and TRBJ1-4; the D gene is possibly TRBD1 (5 bases). This CDR3 is 16 amino acids long. Trimming cost V 4 bases and J 8 bases, with 20 bases left between them. Looked up from germline, CDR1 is LNHNV and CDR2 is YYDKDF (reference sequence). The CDR3 reads CATSTEKGRRVEKLFF. CDR3 in DNA: TGTGCCACCAGCACGGAAAAGGGGAGGCGGGTCGAAAAACTGTTTTTT.

This chain uses TRBV27 with TRBJ1-6; D unclear. Per germline, CDR1 MNHEY and CDR2 SMNVEV (reference sequence). This CDR3 comprises 13 residues. The germline V and J ends were trimmed by 2 bases and 8 bases, with 7 bases remaining between them. CDR3 residues: CASSLGADSPLHF. For the CDR3, the DNA is TGTGCCAGCAGTTTAGGAGCTGATTCACCCCTCCACTTT.

Here the CDR3 DNA reads TGTGCCAGCAGCTCGGGACAGGGGGTATTTTCACCCCTCCACTTT. Translating it yields CASSSGQGVFSPLHF. The chain links TRBV7-9 to TRBJ1-6; 11 bases line up with TRBD1. Germline CDR1 SEHNR, CDR2 FQNEAQ (reference sequence). V lost 4 bases and J lost 9; bases outside the gene matches: 5. The CDR3 loop spans 15 amino acids. The full variable domain, in which reference TRBV7-9 and TRBJ1-6 provide the parts outside the CDR3, is DTGVSQNPRHKITKRGQNVTFRCDPISEHNRLYWYRQTLGQGPEFLTYFQNEAQLEKSRLLSDRFSAERPKGSFSTLEIQRTEQGDSAMYLCASSSGQGVFSPLHFGNGTRLTVT.

This rearrangement joins TRBV28 to TRBJ1-2; weak D call: TRBD1 (5 bases). This CDR3 is 14 amino acids long. CDR1 and CDR2 (germline): MDHEN, SYDVKM. Trimming stripped 2 bases from V and 2 bases from J, with 9 bases between. The CDR3 sequence: CASSLIAGNYGYTF. The CDR3 region has the DNA TGTGCCAGCAGTTTAATAGCAGGGAACTATGGCTACACCTTC.

V and J are TRBV6-1 and TRBJ1-5; maybe TRBD1 (5 bases). Trimming removed 5 bases at V and 7 bases at J, with 12 bases between. This CDR3 contains 13 residues. CDR1 and CDR2 from the germline V gene are MNHNS and SASEGT. This CDR3 reads CASSPTVGQPQHF. The CDR3 bases are TGTGCCAGCAGTCCGACAGTAGGGCAGCCCCAGCATTTT.

This chain uses TRBV9 with TRBJ2-1; TRBD1 matches at 7 bases. The CDR3 has 16 residues. After removal of 0 bases from V and 3 bases from J, the junction contained 6 bases not matched to a gene. From germline, CDR1 is SGDLS and CDR2 YYNGEE. The DNA for the CDR3 is TGTGCCAGCAGCGTAGAAGGGACAGAGTACTACAATGAGCAGTTCTTC. This encodes CASSVEGTEYYNEQFF.

The chain has TRBV10-1 and TRBJ2-3; TRBD1 matches 7 bases. The CDR3 spans 15 residues. Germline CDR1 and CDR2: WNHNN and SYGVQD (reference sequence). V lost 2 bases, J lost 0 bases, and 2 bases stayed unmatched. Written as DNA, the CDR3 is TGCGCCAGCAGTGAGGACAGGGCTAGCACAGATACGCAGTATTTT. Its protein product is CASSEDRASTDTQYF.

This chain uses TRBV25-1 with TRBJ1-2; D unclear. This CDR3 comprises 13 residues. The V end lost 8 bases, the J end lost 8 bases, and 18 bases lay between the germline ends. CDR1 is MGHDK and CDR2 is SYGVNS in the germline V gene. The chain's CDR3 is CASHPEGGHGYTF. DNA of the CDR3: TGTGCCAGCCATCCCGAAGGAGGGCACGGCTACACCTTC.

This chain uses TRBV7-2 with TRBJ2-7; 7 nucleotides agree with TRBD2. The ends lost 3 bases at V and 6 bases at J; junction bases unmatched: 11. Germline CDR1 reads SGHTA; CDR2 reads FQGNSA. This CDR3 comprises 15 residues. The CDR3 here is CASSFWTGTICEQYF. For the CDR3, the DNA is TGTGCCAGCAGCTTTTGGACGGGGACTATCTGCGAGCAGTACTTC.

The rearrangement links TRBV4-1 to TRBJ2-6; TRBD2 is a possible D gene (7 bases). CDR1 and CDR2 (germline): MGHRA, YSYEKL. There are 18 residues in the CDR3. With 2 bases removed from V and 1 base from J, the gap between germline ends came to 15 bases. The CDR3 protein is CASSQSGTYGSGANVLTF. DNA for the CDR3: TGCGCCAGCAGCCAAAGCGGGACATACGGGTCTGGGGCCAACGTCCTGACTTTC.

The J gene is TRBJ2-7, the V gene TRBV4-1; TRBD1 aligns across 8 bases. The CDR3 is made up of 16 amino acids. Germline CDR1 MGHRA, CDR2 YSYEKL. After removal of 1 base from V and 3 bases from J, the junction contained 8 bases not matched to a gene. The CDR3 reads CASSQGQGLGVYEQYF. In nucleotides, the CDR3 is TGCGCCAGCAGCCAAGGACAGGGGTTGGGAGTCTACGAGCAGTACTTC.

There are a few counts of this clone. The chain links TRBV5-1 to TRBJ1-1; the D gene is possibly TRBD1 (6 bases). The CDR3 covers 14 residues. With 2 bases removed from V and 1 base from J, the gap between germline ends came to 9 bases. Germline V gene data show CDR1 as SGHRS and CDR2 as YFSETQ. DNA for the CDR3: TGCGCCAGCAGCTTACCGGGACAGAACACTGAAGCTTTCTTT. Translating it yields CASSLPGQNTEAFF.

The J gene is TRBJ2-7, the V gene TRBV10-1, with 8 bases fitting TRBD1. The CDR3 is 11 amino acids. The V and J ends lost 5 bases and 6 bases, in that order; junction bases with no gene match: 0. CDR1 and CDR2 from the germline V gene are WNHNN and SYGVQD (reference sequence). Here the CDR3 DNA reads TGCGCCAGCAGTACAGGGGGCGAGCAGTACTTC. Protein product: CASSTGGEQYF.

The V and J genes are TRBV4-3 and TRBJ2-7; 8 nucleotides match TRBD2. The CDR3 has 14 amino acids. Germline lookup yields CDR1 LGHNA and CDR2 YSLEER. The V segment lost 1 base and the J segment 3 bases; nucleotides outside the gene matches: 2. In nucleotides, the CDR3 is TGCGCCAGCAGCCAAGGACTAGCGAACTACGAGCAGTACTTC. Translation gives CASSQGLANYEQYF.

The chain recombines TRBV6-4 with TRBJ1-2, with D hard to call. The CDR3 covers 15 residues. Germline loops: CDR1 MRHNA, CDR2 SNTAGT. Trimming stripped 5 bases from V and 7 bases from J, with 20 bases between. DNA of the CDR3: TGTGCCAGCAGTTACAGTCCCAGCCAGATAAGTGGCTACACCTTC. This sequence encodes CASSYSPSQISGYTF.

The chain links TRBV7-2 to TRBJ2-5; 7 bases match TRBD1. The CDR3 consists of 13 residues. Trimming took 5 bases from V and 2 from J; bases not matched to a gene: 2. CDR1 and CDR2 from the germline V gene are SGHTA and FQGNSA. CDR3 amino acids: CASSPTGQETQYF. The CDR3 DNA sequence: TGTGCCAGCAGCCCGACAGGGCAAGAGACCCAGTACTTC.

This clone was detected a few times. V usage is TRBV4-3 and J usage is TRBJ2-7; tentatively, D is TRBD2 (5 bases). Trimming stripped 1 base from V and 6 bases from J, with 16 bases between. The CDR3 is 15 residues long. Germline loops: CDR1 LGHNA, CDR2 YSLEER. This CDR3 reads CASSQGPGNFGEQYF. In nucleotides, the CDR3 is TGCGCCAGCAGCCAAGGCCCGGGAAATTTCGGCGAGCAGTACTTC.

V gene TRBV7-6 combines with J gene TRBJ2-7, with 8 bases identical to TRBD2. This CDR3 spans 15 amino acids. CDR1 is SGHVS and CDR2 is FNYEAQ in the germline V gene. J gave up 0 bases and V 9 bases, and 10 bases lay outside the gene matches. CDR3 region: CASSAGESVSYEQYF. Written as DNA, the CDR3 is TGTGCCAGTTCAGCGGGAGAATCGGTCTCCTACGAGCAGTACTTC.

The genes are TRBV29-1 and TRBJ2-7, with 10 bases aligning to TRBD1. The CDR3 length is 13 residues. Trimming cost V 6 bases and J 1 base; bases outside gene matches: 3. Germline values: CDR1 SQVTM, CDR2 ANQGSEA. The CDR3 here is CSVLDRGSYEQYF. In DNA form, the CDR3 reads TGCAGCGTACTGGACAGGGGGTCCTACGAGCAGTACTTC.

The V call is TRBV7-3, the J call TRBJ2-3; D is perhaps TRBD2 (5 bases). The ends were cut back, 1 base at V and 1 base at J, with 9 bases in the middle. The length of the CDR3 is 15 residues. Germline CDR1 and CDR2: SGHTA and FQGTGA. CDR3 residues: CASSLIPAGTDTQYF. The CDR3 coding sequence is TGTGCCAGCAGCTTAATTCCAGCGGGCACAGATACGCAGTATTTT.